The clone carrying this T cell receptor (beta chain) was found many times. Its target is unknown. The V and J ends lost 3 bases and 6 bases, in that order; junction bases with no gene match: 2. CDR1 is LGHDT and CDR2 is YNNKEL in the germline V gene (reference sequence). This CDR3 spans 14 amino acids. Each donor was a healthy Caucasian individual from Russia, aged about 6 to 100. Primed by a sample-barcoded 5' primer and a J-beta primer mix, a second PCR proceeded for about 7 to 11 cycles. In TCRdb, the 5' RACE reads were re-called with MiXCR into one record per CDR3 protein. The sample holds some 670,000 distinct CDR3 sequences, under 65% seen once. The record originates from a study of blood T cells in healthy people across ages. Overall study findings and caveats: Fewer expanded clones and more diversity marked long-lived versus aged donors.

What was sequenced was blood. This receptor was taken from a woman of 80 years or more in good health. The chain recombines TRBV3-1 with TRBJ2-7, with 13 nucleotides matching TRBD2. CDR3 amino acids: CASSHRTSGSEQYF. In nucleotides, the CDR3 is TGTGCCAGCAGCCATAGGACTAGCGGGAGCGAGCAGTACTTC.